This TCR beta chain was retrieved from a study of blood T cell repertoires in COVID-19. Study details: Researchers got acute and convalescent COVID-19 samples from the United States, Italy and Spain.

Per the original data handling: Reference gene primer amplification yielded estimated nucleated cell counts. Libraries were prepared by immunoSEQ multiplex PCR; TCRdb keeps only in-frame clonotypes and omits some of them. Clone size and the V and J calls come from that table; the DNA yielded D and trimming. In the table there are around 160,000 clones, around 90% of which are singletons. From germline, CDR1 is MDHEN and CDR2 SYDVKM. V gave up 6 bases and J gave up 8 bases, with 13 bases separating them. The CDR3 length is 13 residues. Grouping used clinical history reported by participants in a survey and questionnaire. Exposed participants encountered a COVID-19 case during the 2 weeks preceding study entry.

The specimen was PBMCs or T cells enriched from blood (not recorded which). This chain links TRBV28 with TRBJ1-4; D gene uncertain. The clonotype comes from a woman between 35 and 50 years old who had been exposed to COVID-19. The CDR3, as DNA: TGTGCCAGCAGACTACGGCCAAGGGAAAAACTGTTTTTT. It translates to CASRLRPREKLFF.